Shown below are 29 T cell receptor beta chains from a single sample sequenced in a study of cytomegalovirus exposure and HLA in healthy donors (dated by TCRdb to the late 2010s). Receptor amplification or capture employed the immunoSEQ multiplex PCR assay. TCRdb took over this immuneACCESS table, retaining in-frame rearrangements with V and J assigned. Such tables are incomplete; in checked studies, under half of the missing clones stem from an unresolved V gene, and the remainder is unexplained. In this sample the table shows 150,000 to 180,000 clones, roughly 84% of which occur a single time. The ten biggest clones cover around 2.1% of the sample. The material sequenced was PBMCs. Receptors were obtained from a human donor in good health.

The CDR3 DNA is TGTGCCAGCAGTTTATCGTTGAGCGGGGGGGCCAGGGAGACCCAGTACTTC. This encodes CASSLSLSGGARETQYF. The chain links TRBV27 to TRBJ2-5, with 10 bases matching TRBD2. In germline, CDR1 is MNHEY, CDR2 SMNVEV (reference sequence). This CDR3 is 17 amino acids long. Trimming took 0 bases from V and 5 from J; bases not matched to a gene: 9.

The rearrangement joins TRBV2 to TRBJ2-3; possibly TRBD2 for D (5 bases). This CDR3 contains 14 residues. Germline CDR1 is SNHLY and CDR2 is FYNNEI. Trimming cost V 5 bases and J 2 bases, with 11 bases left between them. The CDR3 sequence is CASSKEANTDTQYF. DNA for the CDR3: TGTGCCAGCAGTAAGGAGGCTAACACAGATACGCAGTATTTT. Based on the CDR3 plus reference TRBV2 and TRBJ2-3, the full variable domain is EPEVTQTPSHQVTQMGQEVILRCVPISNHLYFYWYRQILGQKVEFLVSFYNNEISEKSEIFDDQFSVERPDGSNFTLKIRSTKLEDSAMYFCASSKEANTDTQYFGPGTRLTVL.

The J gene is TRBJ2-7, the V gene TRBV4-1; 10 nucleotides align to TRBD2. Germline V lookup: CDR1 MGHRA, CDR2 YSYEKL. The J segment lost 2 bases and the V segment lost 4 bases, leaving 2 bases of the junction unmatched. The CDR3 is 14 residues long. As DNA, the CDR3 is TGCGCCAGCAGCCTCCTAGCGGGGGCCTACGAGCAGTACTTC. This gives the protein CASSLLAGAYEQYF.

V is TRBV28 and J is TRBJ1-2; tentative D call: TRBD1 (5 bases). Germline CDR1 reads MDHEN; CDR2 reads SYDVKM. The CDR3 consists of 15 residues. V lost 1 base to trimming and J lost 2 bases, with 11 bases between them. The CDR3 region has the DNA TGTGCCAGCAGTTTATTAGGTCCAGGGAACTATGGCTACACCTTC. Its translation is CASSLLGPGNYGYTF.

This clone was counted between two and nine times. The rearrangement links TRBV19 to TRBJ1-6; tentatively, D is TRBD1 (5 bases). Trimming shortened V by 6 bases and J by 9 bases, and 9 bases separated the two germline ends. From germline, CDR1 is LNHDA and CDR2 SQIVND (reference sequence). The CDR3 spans 12 residues. The CDR3 loop reads CASRGESSPLHF. The CDR3, as DNA: TGTGCCAGTAGAGGGGAAAGTTCACCCCTCCACTTT.

The chain couples TRBV28 to TRBJ2-7; a possible D gene is TRBD2 (5 bases). CDR3 length: 13 amino acids. V lost 7 bases, J lost 6 bases, and 16 bases lay in between. Germline-derived CDR1 and CDR2 are MDHEN and SYDVKM. CDR3 in DNA: TGTGCCAGCACTCGGGGTGGGGTAAGCGAGCAGTACTTC. Translated, it gives CASTRGGVSEQYF.

The chain couples TRBV7-2 to TRBJ2-7; maybe TRBD2 (7 bases). Looked up from germline, CDR1 is SGHTA and CDR2 is FQGNSA. Trimming took off 2 bases at V and 5 bases at J, with 16 bases between the two ends. The CDR3 totals 15 residues. In DNA form, the CDR3 reads TGTGCCAGCAGCTTACCCCGGAAGGGGGGGGACGAGCAGTACTTC. Protein sequence: CASSLPRKGGDEQYF.

The chain carries TRBV2 and TRBJ2-5; D is uncertain. V shed 6 bases and J shed 5 bases, with 7 bases lying between them. CDR1 and CDR2 (germline): SNHLY, FYNNEI. The CDR3 has 11 residues. For the CDR3, the DNA is TGTGCCAGCAGGGCCGTGGAGACCCAGTACTTC. Amino acids: CASRAVETQYF.

The gene calls are TRBV21-1 and TRBJ2-2; the table's D call TRBD2 went unverified against the DNA. TRBV21-1 is a known pseudogene. This CDR3 contains 19 residues. The CDR3 DNA is TGTGCCAGCAGCAAAGTAGTTGGTTTGCGGGAGGGCCAGTCCGGGGAGCTGTTTTTT. Translation gives CASSKVVGLREGQSGELFF.

The chain links TRBV6-6 to TRBJ2-7; D remains ambiguous. This CDR3 spans 14 amino acids. In germline, CDR1 is MNHNY, CDR2 SVGAGI (reference sequence). Trimming took 8 bases from V and 0 from J, leaving 14 bases between them. The CDR3 coding sequence is TGTGCCAGCGTCCTAGGTGGCAGCTCCTACGAGCAGTACTTC. As protein: CASVLGGSSYEQYF.

This clone was picked up one time. This rearrangement joins TRBV6-5 to TRBJ2-7; 7 bases align to TRBD2. This CDR3 spans 15 amino acids. In germline, CDR1 is MNHEY, CDR2 SVGAGI. J lost 0 bases, V lost 8 bases, and 10 bases had no gene match. CDR3 amino acids: CASLTLGGSSYEQYF. The CDR3 coding sequence is TGTGCCAGCCTCACCCTCGGGGGGAGCTCCTACGAGCAGTACTTC.

The chain employs TRBV7-3 and TRBJ2-7, with D maybe TRBD2 (5 bases). The CDR3 loop spans 14 amino acids. The V gene's germline CDR1 is SGHTA and CDR2 FQGTGA. The V gene lost 2 bases and the J gene lost 10 bases, with 18 bases spanning the gap. CDR3 coding DNA: TGTGCCAGCAGCTTAGTCGGGATTGGATCCCATCAGTACTTC. Protein sequence: CASSLVGIGSHQYF.

The V and J genes are TRBV13 and TRBJ2-7, with D perhaps matching TRBD2 (6 bases). CDR1 is PRHDT and CDR2 is FYEKMQ in the germline V gene (reference sequence). The CDR3 covers 14 residues. Between the trimmed V and J ends, which lost 5 bases and 5 bases, there was a span of 16 bases. The CDR3 protein is CASSQGGGKNEQYF. The CDR3 coding sequence is TGTGCCAGCAGCCAGGGTGGCGGGAAGAACGAGCAGTACTTC.

The rearrangement uses TRBV5-1 and TRBJ1-1; weak D call: TRBD1 (6 bases). This CDR3 spans 17 amino acids. V was shortened by 4 bases and J by 6 bases, with 25 bases between the two germline ends. Per germline, CDR1 SGHRS and CDR2 YFSETQ. The CDR3 loop is CASSPWGGAEVGAEAFF. CDR3 in DNA: TGCGCCAGCAGCCCCTGGGGGGGGGCAGAGGTTGGCGCTGAAGCTTTCTTT. Full variable domain (rest looked up from reference TRBV5-1 and TRBJ1-1): KAGVTQTPRYLIKTRGQQVTLSCSPISGHRSVSWYQQTPGQGLQFLFEYFSETQRNKGNFPGRFSGRQFSNSRSEMNVSTLELGDSALYLCASSPWGGAEVGAEAFFGQGTRLTVV.

The gene calls are TRBV5-4 and TRBJ2-7, with D maybe TRBD1 (6 bases). This CDR3 region has 14 residues. Germline V gives CDR1 SGHNT, CDR2 YYREEE (reference sequence). Trimming removed 1 base from V and 6 bases from J, with 14 bases in between. For the CDR3, the DNA is TGTGCCAGCAGCTTGTCGCTGACAGGTAGCGAGCAGTACTTC. It translates to CASSLSLTGSEQYF.

This chain connects TRBV10-2 to TRBJ2-7; 9 nucleotides agree with TRBD1. The CDR3 totals 15 residues. Germline-derived CDR1 and CDR2 are WSHSY and SAAADI. With 4 bases clipped from V and 1 base from J, the junction kept 5 bases outside the gene matches. In DNA, the CDR3 is TGCGCCAGCAGTGGGAACAGGGGGCCTTCCTACGAGCAGTACTTC. Translating gives CASSGNRGPSYEQYF.

The chain couples TRBV20-1 to TRBJ1-2; D not resolved. The V end was cut by 2 bases, the J end by 7 bases, with 8 bases between. Per germline, CDR1 DFQATT and CDR2 SNEGSKA (reference sequence). The CDR3 sequence is 11 residues long. CDR3 coding DNA: TGCAGTGCTAGACCCCCCGGTGGCTACACCTTC. Its translation: CSARPPGGYTF.

This chain joins TRBV28 and TRBJ2-7; D is ambiguous. Germline assignment: CDR1 MDHEN and CDR2 SYDVKM. V dropped 2 bases and J dropped 4 bases, with 9 bases sitting between them. The CDR3 covers 13 residues. CDR3 bases: TGTGCCAGCAGTTTACTTAGCAGTTACGAGCAGTACTTC. Protein product: CASSLLSSYEQYF.

The V call is TRBV9, the J call TRBJ1-4; D possibly corresponds to TRBD1 (5 bases). V was pared by 0 bases and J by 3 bases, with 9 bases between. Germline V gives CDR1 SGDLS, CDR2 YYNGEE. The CDR3 covers 15 residues. The CDR3 sequence is CASSVEGQANEKLFF. The CDR3 DNA sequence: TGTGCCAGCAGCGTAGAGGGGCAAGCTAATGAAAAACTGTTTTTT.

This clone appeared once. The chain employs TRBV19 and TRBJ2-2; the match to TRBD1 covers 7 bases. From germline, CDR1 is LNHDA and CDR2 SQIVND (reference sequence). The CDR3 covers 21 residues. Germline trimming cut 6 bases from V and 2 bases from J; bases unmatched to any gene: 24. The CDR3 DNA is TGTGCCAGTAGAACCAGGGTTCATGCCAACGACAGGGCGAGAAACACCGGGGAGCTGTTTTTT. Residues: CASRTRVHANDRARNTGELFF.

CDR3 in DNA: TGTGCCAGCAGCTTCGATATATGGACAGGGCAGGGCTACACCTTC. The encoded protein is CASSFDIWTGQGYTF. J is TRBJ1-2 and V is TRBV11-2; 8 nucleotides match TRBD1. The germline gives CDR1 SGHAT, CDR2 FQNNGV. The CDR3 totals 15 residues. With 3 bases clipped from V and 8 bases from J, the junction kept 11 bases outside the gene matches.

A single count supports this clone. This chain links TRBV29-1 with TRBJ1-2, with a tentative D call TRBD1 (5 bases). This CDR3 is built from 14 residues. The V gene lost 0 bases and the J gene lost 4 bases, with 12 bases spanning the gap. In germline, CDR1 is SQVTM, CDR2 ANQGSEA. The CDR3 nucleotides read TGCAGCGTTGAAGAGGGGGGTCTAGGCTATGGCTACACCTTC. Translated, it gives CSVEEGGLGYGYTF.

The chain uses TRBV7-3 and TRBJ2-2; D possibly corresponds to TRBD1 (6 bases). CDR1 and CDR2 from the germline V gene are SGHTA and FQGTGA. There are 14 residues in the CDR3. V was trimmed by 3 bases and J by 5 bases, leaving 10 bases between them. CDR3 DNA sequence: TGTGCCAGCAGCTTGAACACAGGGACCGGGGAGCTGTTTTTT. It translates to CASSLNTGTGELFF.

The V gene is TRBV7-2, the J gene TRBJ1-6, with 7 bases that match TRBD1. V shed 6 bases, J shed 14 bases, and the junction held 10 bases outside the gene matches. Germline CDR1 and CDR2: SGHTA and FQGNSA. The CDR3 loop spans 13 amino acids. CDR3 amino acids: CASSRQGGLSLHF. The CDR3 bases are TGTGCCAGCAGTAGACAGGGAGGATTGTCCCTCCACTTT.

The DNA for the CDR3 is TGTGCCAGCAGTGAGCTAGCGGGAGCCTACAATGAGCAGTTCTTC. Translation gives CASSELAGAYNEQFF. The J gene is TRBJ2-1, the V gene TRBV2; 10 bases are a match to TRBD2. The trim removed 3 bases at V and 2 bases at J, leaving 1 base unmatched. CDR1 is SNHLY, CDR2 FYNNEI, per germline. The CDR3 is 15 amino acids. Drawing the rest from reference TRBV2 and TRBJ2-1, the complete variable domain is EPEVTQTPSHQVTQMGQEVILRCVPISNHLYFYWYRQILGQKVEFLVSFYNNEISEKSEIFDDQFSVERPDGSNFTLKIRSTKLEDSAMYFCASSELAGAYNEQFFGPGTRLTVL.

V and J are TRBV30 and TRBJ1-2; D not certain. This CDR3 region has 11 residues. Germline assignment: CDR1 GTSNPN and CDR2 SVGIG (reference sequence). Deletions cut 4 bases from V and 2 bases from J, with 5 bases between. The DNA of the CDR3 is TGTGCCTGGAATCGGAACTATGGCTACACCTTC. Translation gives CAWNRNYGYTF.

The genes are TRBV9 and TRBJ2-2; 12 bases map to TRBD2. The CDR3 contains 16 residues. V trimming: 0 bases; J trimming: 4 bases; junction bases outside the gene matches: 1. Germline-derived CDR1 and CDR2 are SGDLS and YYNGEE. The chain's CDR3 is CASSVASGRVTGELFF. The DNA for the CDR3 is TGTGCCAGCAGCGTAGCTAGCGGGAGGGTCACCGGGGAGCTGTTTTTT. The full variable domain, in which reference TRBV9 and TRBJ2-2 provide the parts outside the CDR3, is DSGVTQTPKHLITATGQRVTLRCSPRSGDLSVYWYQQSLDQGLQFLIQYYNGEERAKGNILERFSAQQFPDLHSELNLSSLELGDSALYFCASSVASGRVTGELFFGEGSRLTVL.

This rearrangement joins TRBV5-6 to TRBJ2-2; D is possibly TRBD2 (6 bases). V was shortened by 4 bases and J by 7 bases, with 14 bases between the two germline ends. The CDR3 has 14 amino acids. CDR1 SGHDT and CDR2 YYEEEE come from the germline V gene. In DNA form, the CDR3 reads TGTGCCAGCAGCCCGGGACTTAGCCTCGGGGAGCTGTTTTTT. Translation gives CASSPGLSLGELFF.

The chain combines TRBV16 with TRBJ1-4; D is undetermined. This CDR3 contains 14 residues. With 0 bases removed from V and 8 bases from J, the gap between germline ends came to 10 bases. Germline V gene sequence: CDR1 KGHSY, CDR2 FQNENV. DNA of the CDR3: TGTGCCAGCAGCCAATCCAGGCTTGGAGAAAAACTGTTTTTT. Translation gives CASSQSRLGEKLFF.